The 13 T cell receptor beta chains below were found in one sample sequenced in a study of control samples from healthy donors and cancer patients. Assay used: immunoSEQ multiplex PCR; TCRdb lists only in-frame clones, some missing. The sample consists of some 150,000 clones, about 89% of them appearing once. Sequencing was done on a sample of blood. The receptors stem from a man aged 18 to 35 in good health.

J is TRBJ2-3 and V is TRBV7-2; D is ambiguous. Trimming cost V 1 base and J 6 bases, with 14 bases left between them. CDR3 size: 15 residues. Per germline, CDR1 SGHTA and CDR2 FQGNSA. The CDR3 loop reads CASSLGPFPRDTQYF. CDR3 bases: TGTGCCAGCAGCTTAGGCCCCTTCCCCCGTGATACGCAGTATTTT. Combining the CDR3 with reference TRBV7-2 and TRBJ2-3 gives the whole variable domain GAGVSQSPSNKVTEKGKDVELRCDPISGHTALYWYRQSLGQGLEFLIYFQGNSAPDKSGLPSDRFSAERTGGSVSTLTIQRTQQEDSAVYLCASSLGPFPRDTQYFGPGTRLTVL.

The chain has TRBV7-2 and TRBJ1-2, with 7 bases that match TRBD1. Germline assignment: CDR1 SGHTA and CDR2 FQGNSA. The CDR3 has 16 amino acids. With V trimmed by 4 bases and J by 3 bases, 11 bases remained unmatched. The chain's CDR3 is CASSSPPRQGDYGYTF. The DNA of the CDR3 is TGTGCCAGCAGCTCCCCTCCGAGACAGGGAGACTATGGCTACACCTTC.

The genes are TRBV27 and TRBJ2-7, with D possibly TRBD2 on 7 matching bases. CDR1 and CDR2 from the germline V gene are MNHEY and SMNVEV (reference sequence). V was clipped by 2 bases and J by 2 bases, with 22 bases between them. CDR3 length equals 18 residues. The CDR3 here is CASSLGPPLPGGTYEQYF. The CDR3 DNA reads TGTGCCAGCAGTTTAGGCCCCCCCCTCCCGGGGGGCACCTACGAGCAGTACTTC.

The gene calls are TRBV21-1 and TRBJ1-1; TRBD1 is the table's D call, not checked against the DNA. TRBV21-1 is given as a pseudogene. This CDR3 is built from 19 residues. This CDR3 reads CASSKLRKGAGEMNTEAFF. The CDR3 region has the DNA TGTGCCAGCAGCAAATTGAGAAAGGGGGCAGGAGAGATGAACACTGAAGCTTTCTTT.

The chain couples TRBV4-1 to TRBJ1-1; perhaps TRBD1 as D (6 bases). Germline CDR1 MGHRA, CDR2 YSYEKL. With 1 base removed from V and 4 bases from J, the gap between germline ends came to 16 bases. The CDR3 consists of 16 residues. The CDR3 DNA reads TGCGCCAGCAGCCAAGGGGGGCAGGGGTTAAGCACTGAAGCTTTCTTT. It codes for CASSQGGQGLSTEAFF.

The rearrangement joins TRBV3-1 (or the pseudogene TRBV3-2) to TRBJ1-2, with D hard to call. CDR3 length equals 14 residues. Germline V lookup: CDR1 LGHDT, CDR2 YNNKEL (reference sequence). Trimming left V 4 bases short and J 8 bases short, with 17 bases between. DNA for the CDR3: TGTGCCAGCAGCCCAGCGGCGGGGTCCGGGGGCTACACCTTC. Protein: CASSPAAGSGGYTF.

CDR3 nucleotides: TGTGCCAGCAGTTTCACAGGGAACTATGGCTACACCTTC. It yields the protein CASSFTGNYGYTF. The chain couples TRBV7-2 to TRBJ1-2; possible D gene TRBD1, 6 bases. Trimming left V 6 bases short and J 2 bases short, with 10 bases between. Germline V lookup: CDR1 SGHTA, CDR2 FQGNSA. This CDR3 is 13 amino acids long.

The chain combines TRBV4-3 with TRBJ1-1, with 8 bases identical to TRBD1. CDR1 is LGHNA, CDR2 YSLEER, per germline. There are 14 residues in the CDR3. Germline trimming cut 2 bases from V and 3 bases from J; bases unmatched to any gene: 2. CDR3 nucleotide sequence: TGCGCCAGCAGCCAACACAGGGGGGACACTGAAGCTTTCTTT. It specifies CASSQHRGDTEAFF.

The V call is TRBV19, the J call TRBJ1-2; 7 bases agree with TRBD1. The V gene end was trimmed by 3 bases and the J gene end by 6 bases; junction bases not matched to a gene: 10. The CDR3 length is 15 residues. Germline V gene lookup returns CDR1 LNHDA and CDR2 SQIVND (reference sequence). The CDR3, as DNA: TGTGCCAGTAGTATCGCCGCTGACAGGGTCGATGGCTACACCTTC. It is translated as CASSIAADRVDGYTF.

This chain uses TRBV27 with TRBJ1-5; D is ambiguous. In germline, CDR1 is MNHEY, CDR2 SMNVEV (reference sequence). CDR3 length: 18 amino acids. The V end lost 5 bases, the J end lost 1 base, and 21 bases lay between the germline ends. CDR3 sequence reads: CASSLLGPKGVSNQPQHF. In nucleotides, the CDR3 is TGTGCCAGCAGTCTTCTGGGTCCCAAAGGTGTAAGCAATCAGCCCCAGCATTTT.

The genes are TRBV14 and TRBJ1-1; TRBD1 matches at 8 bases. The CDR3 runs 15 residues. J gave up 4 bases and V 5 bases, and 9 bases lay outside the gene matches. Germline V gene data show CDR1 as SGHDN and CDR2 as FVKESK. The CDR3 DNA is TGTGCCAGCAGCTTACAGGGGGTCGCGACCACTGAAGCTTTCTTT. Amino acids: CASSLQGVATTEAFF.

The V gene is TRBV18, the J gene TRBJ1-2; 9 nucleotides line up with TRBD1. J gave up 3 bases and V 4 bases, and 3 bases lay outside the gene matches. The CDR3 consists of 14 residues. Germline V gives CDR1 KGHSH, CDR2 LQKENI. Written as DNA, the CDR3 is TGTGCCAGCTCACTGGACAGGGGTGACTATGGCTACACCTTC. This encodes CASSLDRGDYGYTF.

This clone occurred once. The chain joins TRBV24-1 to TRBJ1-6; TRBD1 matches 12 bases. The CDR3 consists of 16 residues. Germline CDR1 KGHDR, CDR2 SFDVKD. The V and J ends lost 3 bases and 8 bases, in that order; junction bases with no gene match: 4. The CDR3 spells CATSDTGTGGDSPLHF. The CDR3 DNA is TGTGCCACCAGTGATACCGGGACAGGGGGCGATTCACCCCTCCACTTT.